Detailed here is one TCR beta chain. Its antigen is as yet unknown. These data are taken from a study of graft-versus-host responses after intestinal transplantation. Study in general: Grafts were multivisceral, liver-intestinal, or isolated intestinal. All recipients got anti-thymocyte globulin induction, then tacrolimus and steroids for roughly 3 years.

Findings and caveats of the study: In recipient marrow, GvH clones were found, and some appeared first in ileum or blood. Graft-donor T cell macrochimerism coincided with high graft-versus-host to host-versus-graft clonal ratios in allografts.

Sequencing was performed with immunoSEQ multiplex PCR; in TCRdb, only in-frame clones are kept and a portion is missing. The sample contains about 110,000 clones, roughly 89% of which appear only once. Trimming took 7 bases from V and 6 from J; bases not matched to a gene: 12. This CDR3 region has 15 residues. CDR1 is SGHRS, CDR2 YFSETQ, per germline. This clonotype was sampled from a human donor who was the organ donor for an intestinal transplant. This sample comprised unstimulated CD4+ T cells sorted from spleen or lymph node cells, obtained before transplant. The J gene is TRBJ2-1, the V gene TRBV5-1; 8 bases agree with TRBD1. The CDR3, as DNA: TGCGCCAGCCAAAAACAGGGGGAGGTGGGCAATGAGCAGTTCTTC. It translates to CASQKQGEVGNEQFF.